This is a list of T cell receptor beta chains from one sample in a study of naive and memory T cell subsets. Using its own MiXCR run on the UMI-ligation and nested PCR reads, TCRdb lists one record per CDR3 protein. In the table there are about 120,000 distinct CDR3 sequences, 35% to 40% of which are singletons. The sequenced sample consisted of central memory CD4+ T cells from blood. The receptors derive from a human donor in good health. Both conserved end residues are part of each CDR3. The order of the fields is J gene, clone size, V gene, D gene, CDR3 protein, CDR3 DNA. A D gene is named only where the DNA matches it firmly. The listing skips clone size in some rows; elsewhere it reads once, few, many or a size class.

J gene: TRBJ1-2; clone size: NA; V gene: TRBV9; D gene: NA; CDR3 protein: CASSGRGAGNYGYTF; CDR3 DNA: TGTGCCAGCAGCGGAAGGGGGGCAGGGAACTATGGCTACACCTTC
J gene: TRBJ2-7; clone size: NA; V gene: TRBV29-1; D gene: NA; CDR3 protein: CSVGQGKSVQYF; CDR3 DNA: TGCAGCGTTGGGCAGGGGAAAAGCGTGCAGTACTTC
J gene: TRBJ2-1; clone size: NA; V gene: TRBV19; D gene: TRBD2; CDR3 protein: CASSIGTSGVNEQFF; CDR3 DNA: TGTGCCAGTAGTATAGGGACTAGTGGTGTGAATGAGCAGTTCTTC
J gene: TRBJ2-2; clone size: many; V gene: TRBV7-6; D gene: NA; CDR3 protein: CASSLTTATGELFF; CDR3 DNA: TGTGCCAGCAGCTTAACGACAGCCACCGGGGAGCTGTTTTTT
J gene: TRBJ1-1; clone size: NA; V gene: TRBV9; D gene: TRBD1; CDR3 protein: CASSVTGVTEAFF; CDR3 DNA: TGTGCCAGCAGCGTTACAGGGGTCACTGAAGCTTTCTTT
J gene: TRBJ2-1; clone size: many; V gene: TRBV20-1; D gene: NA; CDR3 protein: CSARDQSGRRFF; CDR3 DNA: TGCAGTGCTAGAGATCAGTCCGGGAGAAGGTTCTTC
J gene: TRBJ2-7; clone size: few; V gene: TRBV9; D gene: NA; CDR3 protein: CASSVRGLGEQYF; CDR3 DNA: TGTGCCAGCAGCGTTCGGGGTCTGGGGGAGCAGTACTTC
J gene: TRBJ1-5; clone size: NA; V gene: TRBV10-2; D gene: NA; CDR3 protein: CASKVTDNPNQPQHF; CDR3 DNA: TGCGCCAGCAAAGTGACAGACAACCCGAATCAGCCCCAGCATTTT
J gene: TRBJ2-7; clone size: once; V gene: TRBV28; D gene: NA; CDR3 protein: CASSPPSQAVYEQYF; CDR3 DNA: TGTGCCAGCAGTCCTCCCTCCCAGGCTGTATACGAGCAGTACTTC
J gene: TRBJ1-3; clone size: few; V gene: TRBV3-1; D gene: NA; CDR3 protein: CASSQGHSGNTIYF; CDR3 DNA: TGTGCCAGCAGCCAAGGACACTCCGGAAACACCATATATTTT
J gene: TRBJ1-5; clone size: NA; V gene: TRBV7-9; D gene: NA; CDR3 protein: CASSPDTKGQPQHF; CDR3 DNA: TGTGCCAGCAGCCCGGACACGAAAGGACAGCCCCAGCATTTT
J gene: TRBJ2-3; clone size: few; V gene: TRBV7-7; D gene: NA; CDR3 protein: CASSPGVAGTDTQYF; CDR3 DNA: TGTGCCAGCAGCCCTGGGGTTGCAGGCACAGATACGCAGTATTTT
J gene: TRBJ2-7; clone size: many; V gene: TRBV28; D gene: NA; CDR3 protein: CASSLSRVPYEQYF; CDR3 DNA: TGTGCCAGCAGTTTGTCCCGGGTTCCCTACGAGCAGTACTTC
J gene: TRBJ2-7; clone size: few; V gene: TRBV20-1; D gene: TRBD1; CDR3 protein: CSATDTQRGLAYEQYF; CDR3 DNA: TGCAGTGCTACAGACACACAAAGGGGGCTGGCCTACGAGCAGTACTTC
J gene: TRBJ1-6; clone size: NA; V gene: TRBV7-9; D gene: TRBD1; CDR3 protein: CASSEWGQINSPLHF; CDR3 DNA: TGTGCCAGCAGCGAATGGGGACAGATTAATTCACCCCTCCACTTT
J gene: TRBJ1-2; clone size: few; V gene: TRBV6-2/TRBV6-3; D gene: NA; CDR3 protein: CASSYSGSSYYGYTF; CDR3 DNA: TGTGCCAGCAGTTACTCCGGGTCCAGCTACTATGGCTACACCTTC
J gene: TRBJ1-1; clone size: NA; V gene: TRBV5-1; D gene: TRBD1; CDR3 protein: CASSSQGGRTEAFF; CDR3 DNA: TGCGCCAGCAGCTCACAGGGGGGTCGCACTGAAGCTTTCTTT
J gene: TRBJ2-3; clone size: NA; V gene: TRBV7-2; D gene: NA; CDR3 protein: CASSFGRGGDTQYF; CDR3 DNA: TGTGCCAGCAGCTTCGGAAGAGGGGGGGATACGCAGTATTTT
J gene: TRBJ2-3; clone size: NA; V gene: TRBV5-1; D gene: NA; CDR3 protein: CASSVGSRGSDTQYF; CDR3 DNA: TGCGCCAGCAGCGTTGGATCAAGGGGGTCAGATACGCAGTATTTT
J gene: TRBJ1-1; clone size: NA; V gene: TRBV10-3; D gene: NA; CDR3 protein: CAISSQGREAFF; CDR3 DNA: TGTGCCATCAGTTCACAGGGCCGAGAAGCTTTCTTT
J gene: TRBJ1-5; clone size: NA; V gene: TRBV6-1; D gene: TRBD1; CDR3 protein: CASRPDRGRVMGNQPQHF; CDR3 DNA: TGTGCCAGCAGACCCGACAGGGGCCGAGTCATGGGCAATCAGCCCCAGCATTTT
J gene: TRBJ2-1; clone size: NA; V gene: TRBV5-1; D gene: TRBD1; CDR3 protein: CASSNTGQSSYNEQFF; CDR3 DNA: TGCGCCAGCAGCAATACGGGACAGAGCTCCTACAATGAGCAGTTCTTC
J gene: TRBJ2-7; clone size: NA; V gene: TRBV10-3; D gene: TRBD1; CDR3 protein: CASGQGGPYEQYF; CDR3 DNA: TGTGCCAGCGGACAGGGAGGTCCCTACGAGCAGTACTTC